This T cell receptor beta chain derives from a study of somatic mutations in cytotoxic T cells in rheumatoid arthritis. Profiling relied on immunoSEQ multiplex PCR, and the TCRdb table lists in-frame clones only, not all of them. The repertoire holds about 20,000 clones, with about 86% as singletons. This clone was counted between two and nine times. This CDR3 contains 13 residues. The germline V gene has CDR1 MRHNA and CDR2 SNTAGT. V gave up 2 bases and J gave up 6 bases, with 7 bases separating them. What was sequenced was CD8+ T cells sorted from blood. The rearrangement links TRBV6-4 to TRBJ2-2; D uncertain. The TCR comes from a man between 40 and 49 years old in good health. The CDR3 sequence: CASSDSDSGELFF. In DNA, the CDR3 is TGTGCCAGCAGTGACAGTGATTCCGGGGAGCTGTTTTTT.